This T cell receptor beta chain stems from a study of CD8 T cells in Susac syndrome. Turning to this clonotype: Its specificity is unknown.

The study sequenced TCR beta in blood CD8+ and CD4+ T cells. Study observations and caveats: In its TCR sequencing and HLA analysis, the study acknowledged that the number of individuals was relatively small.

Germline V CDR1 and CDR2: KGHDR, SFDVKD. Trimming left V 3 bases short and J 5 bases short, with 10 bases between. The CDR3 has 13 residues. Reverse transcription of about 0.5 to 1 ug RNA was carried out with random hexamers. An immunoSEQ multiplex PCR amplified TCR beta CDR3 over 54 Vbeta and 13 Jbeta. TCRdb analysed the immunoSEQ multiplex PCR reads with MiXCR anew, one entry per CDR3 protein. This sample carries 50,000 to 60,000 distinct CDR3 sequences, 85% to 95% of them seen once, and the ten largest clones take approximately 0.18%. The V gene is TRBV24-1, the J gene TRBJ2-7; no clear D. The sequence was collected from a human donor in good health. The sequenced material came from CD8+ T cells from PBMCs. This CDR3 reads CATSDEVGHEQYF. CDR3 coding DNA: TGTGCCACCAGTGATGAGGTGGGCCACGAGCAGTACTTC.